This T cell receptor beta chain comes out of a study of blood T cell repertoires in COVID-19. Across the whole study: There were acute and convalescent COVID-19 samples, and they came from the United States, Italy and Spain. T cells, B-cell-depleted T cells, or PBMCs provided the cDNA or gDNA that served as material.

Per the study methods: Amplification of reference gene primers provided the estimated nucleated cell counts. The method was immunoSEQ multiplex PCR; TCRdb's version includes in-frame clones alone and lacks a portion of them. V, J and clone size reflect that table, while D and trimming were determined from the DNA. The table shows about 150,000 clones, with around 79% occurring only once. Trimming took 3 bases from V and 1 from J; bases not matched to a gene: 7. The CDR3 is 16 residues long. CDR1 and CDR2 (germline): KGHSH, LQKENI. Material: peripheral blood. The clonotype originates from a man older than 75 with acute or convalescent COVID-19. The gene calls are TRBV18 and TRBJ1-1; TRBD1 matches at 8 bases. The CDR3 DNA follows: TGTGCCAGCTCACCTAACCAGGGGGCGCGGAACACTGAAGCTTTCTTT. Translation: CASSPNQGARNTEAFF.